These 27 T cell receptor beta chains originate from one sample sequenced in a study of blood T cell repertoires in COVID-19 (dated by TCRdb to 2020 to 2021). Library prep was done by the immunoSEQ multiplex PCR assay. Not all clones reach the TCRdb copy of this immuneACCESS table, which keeps in-frame sequences only. Checked studies attribute under half of the gap to unresolved V genes and leave the rest unexplained. For this sample there are 65,000 to 90,000 clones; approximately 80% appear just once. 4.8% of the sample is taken by the ten largest. The sequenced sample was peripheral blood. The origin of the receptors is a woman older than 75 with active or convalescent COVID-19.

The V gene is TRBV19, the J gene TRBJ2-1, with TRBD2 matching 14 bases. This CDR3 is 19 amino acids long. The trim removed 6 bases at V and 0 bases at J, leaving 10 bases unmatched. Germline V gene sequence: CDR1 LNHDA, CDR2 SQIVND (reference sequence). The CDR3 is CASRLRIGTSGSSYNEQFF. CDR3 sequence (DNA): TGTGCCAGTAGACTCCGGATCGGGACTAGCGGGAGCTCCTACAATGAGCAGTTCTTC.

V and J are TRBV5-4 and TRBJ2-2, with D unresolved. Trimming removed 2 bases at V and 1 base at J, with 9 bases between. CDR3 length equals 15 residues. Germline values: CDR1 SGHNT, CDR2 YYREEE (reference sequence). DNA for the CDR3: TGTGCCAGCAGCTTTGCTGGGCTGAACACCGGGGAGCTGTTTTTT. Protein product: CASSFAGLNTGELFF. The entire variable domain, with the rest obtained from reference TRBV5-4 and TRBJ2-2, is as follows: ETGVTQSPTHLIKTRGQQVTLRCSSQSGHNTVSWYQQALGQGPQFIFQYYREEENGRGNFPPRFSGLQFPNYSSELNVNALELDDSALYLCASSFAGLNTGELFFGEGSRLTVL.

This chain joins TRBV30 and TRBJ2-5; TRBD1 matches at 9 bases. Trimming took 5 bases from V and 5 from J; bases not matched to a gene: 9. Germline V CDR1 and CDR2: GTSNPN, SVGIG (reference sequence). CDR3 length: 14 amino acids. This CDR3 is CAWAPGQGGETQYF. CDR3 bases: TGTGCCTGGGCACCGGGACAGGGCGGGGAGACCCAGTACTTC.

This clone was detected only a few times. CDR3 DNA: TGTGCCTGGAGTGTATTGACTAGCGGGGGGGCCTACGGTGAGCAGTTCTTC. This gives the protein CAWSVLTSGGAYGEQFF. The chain uses TRBV30 and TRBJ2-1, with 14 bases matching TRBD2. The V and J ends lost 0 bases and 9 bases, in that order; junction bases with no gene match: 10. Looked up from germline, CDR1 is GTSNPN and CDR2 is SVGIG (reference sequence). CDR3 length: 17 residues.

This sequence joins TRBV11-2 and TRBJ1-1; D gene unclear. The germline CDR1 and CDR2 sequences are SGHAT and FQNNGV. The length of the CDR3 is 15 residues. The V gene lost 1 base and the J gene lost 1 base, with 10 bases spanning the gap. The CDR3 spells CASSLVVLGNTEAFF. As DNA, the CDR3 is TGTGCCAGCAGCTTAGTAGTCCTCGGGAACACTGAAGCTTTCTTT.

The V and J genes are TRBV4-2 and TRBJ2-4, with 10 positions matching TRBD2. Trimming took 0 bases from V and 0 from J; bases not matched to a gene: 11. The germline CDR1 and CDR2 sequences are LGHNA and YNFKEQ. The CDR3 has 20 amino acids. CDR3 nucleotides: TGTGCCAGCAGCCAAGATTCGAGCGGGAGGGTTGAGGTAGCCAAAAACATTCAGTACTTC. It encodes CASSQDSSGRVEVAKNIQYF.

This chain joins TRBV6-5 and TRBJ1-5; TRBD1 might be the D (6 bases). The CDR3 consists of 14 residues. CDR1 and CDR2 from the germline V gene are MNHEY and SVGAGI. Between the trimmed V and J ends, which lost 6 bases and 0 bases, there was a span of 9 bases. In DNA form, the CDR3 reads TGTGCCAGCAGAACAGGGTATAGCAATCAGCCCCAGCATTTT. Translated, it gives CASRTGYSNQPQHF.

This chain uses TRBV6-5 with TRBJ2-2, with TRBD2 matching 9 bases. The CDR3 runs to 15 residues. The germline V gene has CDR1 MNHEY and CDR2 SVGAGI. Germline trimming cut 6 bases from V and 6 bases from J; bases unmatched to any gene: 8. In DNA form, the CDR3 reads TGTGCCAGCAGAACAGTAGCGGGAGTCCCCGGGGAGCTGTTTTTT. Translating it yields CASRTVAGVPGELFF.

The rearrangement uses TRBV10-2 and TRBJ1-2, with no clear D. Per germline, CDR1 WSHSY and CDR2 SAAADI. V gave up 7 bases and J gave up 1 base, with 10 bases separating them. The CDR3 loop spans 13 amino acids. Here the CDR3 DNA reads TGCGCCAGCACCGCGGGCCATAACTATGGCTACACCTTC. Its translation: CASTAGHNYGYTF.

V usage is TRBV12-3 or TRBV12-4 and J usage is TRBJ2-2; D gene uncertain. The CDR3 contains 12 residues. The germline V and J ends were trimmed by 8 bases and 2 bases, with 6 bases remaining between them. The CDR3 sequence: CASAVNTGELFF. The CDR3 bases are TGTGCCAGCGCAGTTAACACCGGGGAGCTGTTTTTT.

The chain has TRBV21-1 and TRBJ2-7; TRBD1 is the table's D call, not checked against the DNA. TRBV21-1 is designated a pseudogene. The CDR3 is 13 amino acids. The CDR3 coding sequence is TGTGCCAGCAGCAAAATGGGCAGCTACGAGCAGTACTTC. It codes for CASSKMGSYEQYF.

The gene calls are TRBV5-8 and TRBJ2-4, with D possibly matching TRBD2 (5 bases). Germline V CDR1 and CDR2: SGHTS, YDEGEE. The CDR3 spans 15 residues. Trimming pared 1 base from V and 1 base from J, leaving 9 bases between. The CDR3 coding sequence is TGTGCCAGCAGCTTGTACGGGGAGGCCAAAAACATTCAGTACTTC. Translating gives CASSLYGEAKNIQYF. The variable domain in full, with the rest retrieved from reference TRBV5-8 and TRBJ2-4, is EAGVTQSPTHLIKTRGQQATLRCSPISGHTSVYWYQQALGLGLQFLLWYDEGEERNRGNFPPRFSGRQFPNYSSELNVNALELEDSALYLCASSLYGEAKNIQYFGAGTRLSVL.

The chain links TRBV5-6 to TRBJ2-5, with TRBD2 matching over 11 bases. Trimming took 3 bases from V and 5 from J; bases not matched to a gene: 6. The CDR3 totals 15 residues. Per germline, CDR1 SGHDT and CDR2 YYEEEE. Here the CDR3 reads CASSSLAGGRETQYF. DNA for the CDR3: TGTGCCAGCAGCTCGTTAGCGGGAGGGAGGGAGACCCAGTACTTC.

V and J are TRBV6-2 or TRBV6-3 and TRBJ2-7; 11 nucleotides match TRBD2. This CDR3 has 16 amino acids. CDR1 is MNHEY and CDR2 is SVGEGT in the germline V gene. V was pared by 5 bases and J by 4 bases, with 10 bases of the junction left unmatched. DNA for the CDR3: TGTGCCAGCAGTCTAGCGGGAGGCCCGATGGGGTACGAGCAGTACTTC. The encoded protein is CASSLAGGPMGYEQYF.

This clone came up many times. V is TRBV5-1 and J is TRBJ2-7; weak D call: TRBD1 (6 bases). The CDR3 consists of 15 residues. Between the trimmed V and J ends, which lost 0 bases and 4 bases, there was a span of 14 bases. CDR1 is SGHRS and CDR2 is YFSETQ in the germline V gene. The CDR3 region is CASSLVSGAHYEQYF. CDR3 bases: TGCGCCAGCAGCTTGGTATCAGGGGCCCATTACGAGCAGTACTTC.

This chain joins TRBV11-2 and TRBJ2-3; the match to TRBD2 covers 12 bases. Trimming took 4 bases from V and 3 from J; bases not matched to a gene: 2. The CDR3 spans 15 residues. CDR1 and CDR2 (germline): SGHAT, FQNNGV. The CDR3 DNA reads as TGTGCCAGCAGCTCGACTAGCGGGAGAACAGATACGCAGTATTTT. Translating gives CASSSTSGRTDTQYF.

The chain recombines TRBV5-1 with TRBJ2-1, with 7 bases fitting TRBD1. The CDR3 is 15 amino acids. Germline trimming cut 6 bases from V and 8 bases from J; bases unmatched to any gene: 14. Per the germline V gene, CDR1 is SGHRS and CDR2 is YFSETQ. The CDR3 region is CASTRNGDRADEQFF. The CDR3 DNA sequence: TGCGCCAGCACCCGAAATGGAGACAGGGCCGATGAGCAGTTCTTC.

This chain joins TRBV4-3 and TRBJ2-3; TRBD2 matches at 7 bases. Germline lookup yields CDR1 LGHNA and CDR2 YSLEER. The CDR3 extends over 19 amino acids. Trimming cost V 0 bases and J 0 bases; bases outside gene matches: 12. The CDR3, as DNA: TGCGCCAGCAGCCAAGATCCCCCGGGCCGAGCGGGGAGCACAGATACGCAGTATTTT. Translated: CASSQDPPGRAGSTDTQYF.

This chain uses TRBV6-5 with TRBJ1-1, with a tentative D call TRBD1 (6 bases). The CDR3 loop spans 16 amino acids. The germline gives CDR1 MNHEY, CDR2 SVGAGI. The V gene lost 4 bases and the J gene lost 4 bases, with 19 bases spanning the gap. The CDR3 spells CASSSTRTAWVTEAFF. In DNA form, the CDR3 reads TGTGCCAGCAGTTCCACCCGGACAGCCTGGGTCACTGAAGCTTTCTTT.

This chain uses TRBV7-2 with TRBJ1-1; unclear D gene. The CDR3 length is 14 residues. Germline values: CDR1 SGHTA, CDR2 FQGNSA. V lost 7 bases and J 0 bases, leaving 12 bases between the germline ends. The CDR3 here is CASTPRALNTEAFF. The CDR3 coding sequence is TGTGCCAGCACTCCGAGAGCCCTGAACACTGAAGCTTTCTTT. The full variable domain, in which reference TRBV7-2 and TRBJ1-1 provide the parts outside the CDR3, is GAGVSQSPSNKVTEKGKDVELRCDPISGHTALYWYRQSLGQGLEFLIYFQGNSAPDKSGLPSDRFSAERTGGSVSTLTIQRTQQEDSAVYLCASTPRALNTEAFFGQGTRLTVV.

The chain combines TRBV6-5 with TRBJ1-1; TRBD1 might be the D (6 bases). Per germline, CDR1 MNHEY and CDR2 SVGAGI. With 2 bases removed from V and 1 base from J, the gap between germline ends came to 8 bases. The CDR3 length is 14 residues. In nucleotides, the CDR3 is TGTGCCAGCAGTTACCTCAGGGGGAACACTGAAGCTTTCTTT. Encoded protein: CASSYLRGNTEAFF.

This clone was seen once. This chain joins TRBV6-4 and TRBJ2-1; D is uncertain. Per germline, CDR1 MRHNA and CDR2 SNTAGT. This CDR3 comprises 18 residues. V dropped 3 bases and J dropped 8 bases, with 26 bases sitting between them. This CDR3 reads CASSEAPLFILRWDEQFF. The CDR3 DNA is TGTGCCAGCAGTGAGGCCCCCCTATTTATTCTGCGGTGGGATGAGCAGTTCTTC.

This clone has just a few counts. The V gene is TRBV7-6, the J gene TRBJ2-1, with TRBD2 matching over 13 bases. In germline, CDR1 is SGHVS, CDR2 FNYEAQ. With 5 bases clipped from V and 8 bases from J, the junction kept 6 bases outside the gene matches. This CDR3 spans 15 amino acids. CDR3 DNA sequence: TGTGCCAGCAGCGCAACTAGCGGGGGGGGCTATGAGCAGTTCTTC. Protein sequence: CASSATSGGGYEQFF.

Comment on this clone: One end of the junction does not line up with germline, which may come from a read error. The chain couples TRBV4-1 to TRBJ2-1; the match to TRBD2 covers 10 bases. This CDR3 region has 17 residues. Germline V gene data show CDR1 as MGHRA and CDR2 as YSYEKL. Written as DNA, the CDR3 is TGCGCCAGCAGTCAAGGAGTAACTAGCGGGACCTACAATGAGCAGTTCTTC. Translation gives CASSQGVTSGTYNEQFF.

The V and J genes are TRBV5-1 and TRBJ2-3, with 10 bases aligning to TRBD2. The CDR3 is made up of 15 amino acids. V lost 1 base to trimming and J lost 6 bases; unmatched junction nucleotides: 5. The germline CDR1 and CDR2 sequences are SGHRS and YFSETQ. This CDR3 reads CASSLSLAGADTQYF. CDR3 coding DNA: TGCGCCAGCAGCTTGAGTCTAGCGGGAGCGGATACGCAGTATTTT.

The CDR3 coding sequence is TGTGCCAGCAGCCAAGGACTAGTCTCCTACGAGCAGTACTTC. Residues: CASSQGLVSYEQYF. The V and J genes are TRBV3-1 (or the pseudogene TRBV3-2) and TRBJ2-7; TRBD2 is a possible D gene (6 bases). Trimming removed 1 base at V and 0 bases at J, with 7 bases between. CDR1 is LGHDT and CDR2 is YNNKEL in the germline V gene (reference sequence). The CDR3 length is 14 residues.

V is TRBV11-3 and J is TRBJ2-1; TRBD1 agrees at 10 bases. The V and J ends lost 5 bases and 7 bases, in that order; junction bases with no gene match: 8. Germline loops: CDR1 SGHNT, CDR2 YENEEA. This CDR3 region has 15 residues. CDR3 residues: CASSPTGTGVNEQFF. In DNA form, the CDR3 reads TGTGCCAGCAGCCCGACCGGGACAGGGGTGAATGAGCAGTTCTTC.